Following are 22 T cell receptor beta chains from one sample sequenced in a study of identical twins. Using its own MiXCR run on the 5' RACE reads, TCRdb lists one record per CDR3 protein. The table lists about 700,000 distinct CDR3 sequences, under 9% of them singletons, with 0.75% to 1% in the top ten. The same data also contributed to another study, on yellow fever vaccine responses in identical twins.

The material sequenced was PBMCs. Source of these receptors: a woman between 18 and 29 years old in good health.

This clonotype was detected ten times or more. The J gene is TRBJ1-1, the V gene TRBV5-6; D is possibly TRBD1 (5 bases). The CDR3 loop spans 11 amino acids. The germline V gene encodes CDR1 SGHDT and CDR2 YYEEEE. Trimming took 3 bases from V and 11 from J, leaving 11 bases between them. DNA for the CDR3: TGTGCCAGCAGCTACCAGGGTTTCGCTTTCTTT. This encodes CASSYQGFAFF. The complete variable domain, with remaining parts taken from reference TRBV5-6 and TRBJ1-1, reads DAGVTQSPTHLIKTRGQQVTLRCSPKSGHDTVSWYQQALGQGPQFIFQYYEEEERQRGNFPDRFSGHQFPNYSSELNVNALLLGDSALYLCASSYQGFAFFGQGTRLTVV.

The chain employs TRBV6-5 and TRBJ2-7; 7 bases fit TRBD1. Trimming at V came to 2 bases and at J to 3 bases, leaving 10 bases not matched to a gene. CDR1 is MNHEY, CDR2 SVGAGI, per germline. The CDR3 runs to 16 residues. Here the CDR3 DNA reads TGTGCCAGCAGTTACGTACTACGGGGACAGAACTACGAGCAGTACTTC. Its protein product is CASSYVLRGQNYEQYF.

This clonotype was seen ten or more times. This chain uses TRBV11-2 with TRBJ1-1; 8 bases agree with TRBD1. This CDR3 has 13 residues. V shed 5 bases and J 4 bases; nucleotides not matched to a gene: 3. Germline V gene data show CDR1 as SGHAT and CDR2 as FQNNGV. In DNA, the CDR3 is TGTGCCAGCAGCCTTGACAGGGGCACTGAAGCTTTCTTT. Translated, it gives CASSLDRGTEAFF. Variable domain in full (rest from reference TRBV11-2 and TRBJ1-1): EAGVAQSPRYKIIEKRQSVAFWCNPISGHATLYWYQQILGQGPKLLIQFQNNGVVDDSQLPKDRFSAERLKGVDSTLKIQPAKLEDSAVYLCASSLDRGTEAFFGQGTRLTVV.

V gene TRBV7-6 combines with J gene TRBJ2-3; no definite D call. Looked up from germline, CDR1 is SGHVS and CDR2 is FNYEAQ. CDR3 size: 16 residues. Trimming cost V 1 base and J 2 bases, with 13 bases left between them. The chain's CDR3 is CASSLVAGLNTDTQYF. As DNA, the CDR3 is TGTGCCAGCAGCTTAGTTGCCGGTTTGAACACAGATACGCAGTATTTT.

At least ten counts were recorded for this clonotype. This chain joins TRBV12-3 or TRBV12-4 and TRBJ2-7, with a possible D match to TRBD2 (6 bases). This CDR3 comprises 13 residues. Trimming shortened V by 1 base and J by 6 bases, and 10 bases separated the two germline ends. The DNA of the CDR3 is TGTGCCAGCAGTTTAGTCGGGGGTGGCGAGCAGTACTTC. This sequence encodes CASSLVGGGEQYF.

The gene calls are TRBV6-2 or TRBV6-3 and TRBJ2-1; 8 nucleotides line up with TRBD2. The ends lost 0 bases at V and 12 bases at J; junction bases unmatched: 16. The CDR3 is 17 residues long. The germline gives CDR1 MNHEY, CDR2 SVGEGT. In DNA form, the CDR3 reads TGTGCCAGCAGTTACTCCTTGACTAGCGCGAAAGTTTTAGGGCAGTTCTTC. Translating gives CASSYSLTSAKVLGQFF.

The V call is TRBV2, the J call TRBJ2-1; 14 nucleotides align to TRBD2. After removal of 6 bases from V and 11 bases from J, the junction contained 3 bases not matched to a gene. Germline values: CDR1 SNHLY, CDR2 FYNNEI. This CDR3 comprises 13 residues. DNA for the CDR3: TGTGCCAGCAGCGGGACTAGCGGGGGTAAGCAGTTCTTC. It yields the protein CASSGTSGGKQFF.

In this sample, this clonotype turned up a few times. J is TRBJ2-1 and V is TRBV4-2, with D perhaps assigned TRBD1 or TRBD2 (6 bases each). V lost 2 bases and J 7 bases, leaving 9 bases between the germline ends. CDR1 LGHNA and CDR2 YNFKEQ come from the germline V gene. There are 13 residues in the CDR3. The CDR3 DNA is TGTGCCAGCAGCCAAAAGGGGGGTAATGAGCAGTTCTTC. Amino acids: CASSQKGGNEQFF.

This clonotype was seen a handful of times. The V call is TRBV10-3, the J call TRBJ1-5; weak D call: TRBD1 (5 bases). CDR3 length: 15 amino acids. The germline V gene has CDR1 ENHRY and CDR2 SYGVKD. Trimming removed 0 bases at V and 6 bases at J, with 12 bases between. The CDR3 sequence: CAISESRGESQPQHF. In nucleotides, the CDR3 is TGTGCCATCAGTGAGTCCCGGGGGGAGAGTCAGCCCCAGCATTTT.

The sample holds a few counts of this clonotype. V and J are TRBV15 and TRBJ2-2; D is perhaps TRBD2 (6 bases). Trimming took off 4 bases at V and 3 bases at J, with 18 bases between the two ends. Germline assignment: CDR1 LNHNV and CDR2 YYDKDF (reference sequence). This CDR3 region has 17 residues. CDR3 in DNA: TGTGCCACCAGCACCACCCTAGCGCCGCGAGACACCGGGGAGCTGTTTTTT. Translating gives CATSTTLAPRDTGELFF.

This clonotype has just a few counts. The rearrangement uses TRBV7-8 and TRBJ2-3, with a possible D match to TRBD1 (6 bases). With 6 bases removed from V and 3 bases from J, the gap between germline ends came to 19 bases. CDR1 SGHVS and CDR2 FQNEAQ come from the germline V gene. The CDR3 is made up of 16 amino acids. The CDR3 protein is CASRLVGGMSTDTQYF. The CDR3 nucleotides are TGTGCCAGCAGGCTAGTAGGGGGAATGTCGACAGATACGCAGTATTTT.

This clonotype has only a few counts. This rearrangement joins TRBV11-2 to TRBJ2-7; D unclear. Germline V lookup: CDR1 SGHAT, CDR2 FQNNGV. The length of the CDR3 is 12 residues. Trimming pared 5 bases from V and 6 bases from J, leaving 11 bases between. CDR3 in amino acids: CASSPRSSEQYF. Written as DNA, the CDR3 is TGTGCCAGCAGCCCGCGATCATCCGAGCAGTACTTC.

In this sample, this clonotype turned up many times. The chain employs TRBV7-3 and TRBJ2-7; no firm D call. The CDR3 length is 13 residues. Germline assignment: CDR1 SGHTA and CDR2 FQGTGA. Trimming took off 1 base at V and 2 bases at J, with 6 bases between the two ends. CDR3 loop: CASSLMGTYEQYF. In DNA, the CDR3 is TGTGCCAGCAGCTTAATGGGTACCTACGAGCAGTACTTC.

The genes are TRBV29-1 and TRBJ2-1; 9 bases align to TRBD2. The CDR3 is 13 residues long. J lost 6 bases, V lost 7 bases, and 7 bases had no gene match. Germline-derived CDR1 and CDR2 are SQVTM and ANQGSEA. The CDR3, as DNA: TGCAGCGAACGGACTAGCGCCAGCAATGAGCAGTTCTTC. Encoded protein: CSERTSASNEQFF.

The chain links TRBV3-1 to TRBJ2-1; D remains unclear. CDR3 length: 16 residues. The germline V gene encodes CDR1 LGHDT and CDR2 YNNKEL (reference sequence). The germline V and J ends were trimmed by 2 bases and 4 bases, with 15 bases remaining between them. CDR3: CASSQRQVHQYNEQFF. CDR3 bases: TGTGCCAGCAGCCAACGTCAAGTACACCAGTACAATGAGCAGTTCTTC.

This clonotype appeared once. The J gene is TRBJ1-1, the V gene TRBV27, with D possibly being TRBD1 (6 bases). CDR3 size: 14 residues. V dropped 5 bases and J dropped 2 bases, with 12 bases sitting between them. Germline V lookup: CDR1 MNHEY, CDR2 SMNVEV (reference sequence). The CDR3 loop is CASSRYRANTEAFF. The CDR3 DNA reads as TGTGCCAGCAGTCGGTACAGGGCTAACACTGAAGCTTTCTTT.

Ten or more counts support this clonotype. The chain recombines TRBV27 with TRBJ2-3; TRBD1 aligns across 11 bases. CDR3 length: 16 residues. V lost 4 bases to trimming and J lost 4 bases; unmatched junction nucleotides: 7. Germline V gene data show CDR1 as MNHEY and CDR2 as SMNVEV (reference sequence). The CDR3 protein is CASSSPPGQGADTQYF. CDR3 coding DNA: TGTGCCAGCAGTTCCCCTCCGGGACAGGGGGCAGATACGCAGTATTTT.

This clonotype was counted between two and nine times. This chain joins TRBV6-1 and TRBJ2-3; 11 bases align to TRBD1. The CDR3 has 15 residues. V gave up 5 bases and J gave up 3 bases; unmatched junction bases: 4. The germline V gene has CDR1 MNHNS and CDR2 SASEGT. The CDR3: CASSTGQGATDTQYF. The DNA of the CDR3 is TGTGCCAGCAGTACAGGACAGGGGGCAACAGATACGCAGTATTTT.

The J gene is TRBJ2-1, the V gene TRBV6-1, with D perhaps matching TRBD1 or TRBD2 (5 bases each). The CDR3 contains 13 residues. V dropped 4 bases and J dropped 4 bases, with 8 bases sitting between them. Germline CDR1 and CDR2: MNHNS and SASEGT. The CDR3 here is CASSVGGYNEQFF. DNA of the CDR3: TGTGCCAGCAGTGTTGGGGGTTACAATGAGCAGTTCTTC.

In its sample, this clonotype was seen many times. The chain carries TRBV6-1 and TRBJ2-3; 10 nucleotides line up with TRBD2. CDR1 MNHNS and CDR2 SASEGT come from the germline V gene. There are 17 residues in the CDR3. Trimming at V came to 3 bases and at J to 0 bases, leaving 6 bases not matched to a gene. The DNA of the CDR3 is TGTGCCAGCAGTGACGATAGCGGGGGGCTAAGCACAGATACGCAGTATTTT. This encodes CASSDDSGGLSTDTQYF.

The sample holds a few counts of this clonotype. The chain couples TRBV20-1 to TRBJ2-3; perhaps D is TRBD1 or TRBD2 (6 bases each). CDR1 DFQATT and CDR2 SNEGSKA come from the germline V gene (reference sequence). Trimming removed 3 bases from V and 4 bases from J, with 14 bases in between. The length of the CDR3 is 14 residues. CDR3 region: CSARPGATADTQYF. CDR3 DNA: TGCAGTGCTAGGCCGGGGGCCACCGCAGATACGCAGTATTTT.

The genes are TRBV7-9 and TRBJ1-4, with D unresolved. There are 16 residues in the CDR3. The germline V gene has CDR1 SEHNR and CDR2 FQNEAQ (reference sequence). Trimming removed 5 bases from V and 8 bases from J, with 21 bases in between. CDR3 nucleotide sequence: TGTGCCAGCAGCCTTAACCCGGGCGCCCTTAACGAAAAACTGTTTTTT. As protein: CASSLNPGALNEKLFF. Supplemented by reference TRBV7-9 and TRBJ1-4, the full variable domain reads DTGVSQNPRHKITKRGQNVTFRCDPISEHNRLYWYRQTLGQGPEFLTYFQNEAQLEKSRLLSDRFSAERPKGSFSTLEIQRTEQGDSAMYLCASSLNPGALNEKLFFGSGTQLSVL.